This T cell receptor (beta chain) is from a study of blood T cells in healthy people across ages. PCR was performed a second time for 7 to 11 cycles using a sample-barcoded 5' primer and a J-beta primer mix. MiXCR, applied by TCRdb to the 5' RACE reads, yields one record per CDR3 protein. The table includes approximately 1,000,000 distinct CDR3 sequences, around 45% detected once. About this clonotype: The target antigen is unknown.

Unmatched junction bases numbered 7, after V lost 0 bases and J lost 5 bases. The CDR3 extends over 15 amino acids. The germline CDR1 and CDR2 sequences are SGHNT and YENEEA. Study results and caveats: Long-lived donors exceeded aged donors in naive CD4+ cells and diversity.

The genes are TRBV11-3 and TRBJ2-7, with TRBD2 matching 7 bases. The specimen was blood. The TCR was taken from an older woman in good health. This chain's CDR3 is CASSLEAGVHHEQYF. Here the CDR3 DNA reads TGTGCCAGCAGCTTAGAGGCGGGAGTTCACCACGAGCAGTACTTC.